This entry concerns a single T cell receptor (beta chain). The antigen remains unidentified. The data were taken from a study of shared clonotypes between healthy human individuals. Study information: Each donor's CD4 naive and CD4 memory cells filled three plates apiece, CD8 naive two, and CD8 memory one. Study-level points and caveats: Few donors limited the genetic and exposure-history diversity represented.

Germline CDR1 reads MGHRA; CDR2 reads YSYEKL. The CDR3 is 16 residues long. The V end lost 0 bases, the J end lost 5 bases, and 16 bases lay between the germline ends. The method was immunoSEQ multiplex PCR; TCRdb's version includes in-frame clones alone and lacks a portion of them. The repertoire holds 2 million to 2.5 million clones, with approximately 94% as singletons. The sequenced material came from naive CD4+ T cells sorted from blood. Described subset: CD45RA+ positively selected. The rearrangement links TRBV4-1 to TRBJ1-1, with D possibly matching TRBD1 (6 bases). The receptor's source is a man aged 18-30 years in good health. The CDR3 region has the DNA TGCGCCAGCAGCCAAGACCCAGACAGGAGATGGACTGAAGCTTTCTTT. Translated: CASSQDPDRRWTEAFF.